At least ten counts were recorded for the clone carrying this T cell receptor beta chain. The record originates from a study of patients and donors after allogeneic stem cell transplantation. TCRdb called the RT-PCR reads again in MiXCR, with one record for every CDR3 protein. The data show more than 75,000 distinct CDR3 sequences, with approximately 5.2% seen just once and 2.6% held by the top ten. The CDR3 is 16 amino acids. Germline CDR1 is SGHRS and CDR2 is YFSETQ. Trimming at V came to 0 bases and at J to 4 bases, leaving 8 bases not matched to a gene. The V and J genes are TRBV5-1 and TRBJ2-3; 7 bases align to TRBD2. Material: blood, either unsorted or a sorted T cell fraction (not recorded which). The receptor comes from a human donor who was either an allogeneic HSCT recipient or a stem cell or donor lymphocyte infusion donor (not recorded which). It is not recorded whose cells these are; they may come from a transplant donor. CDR3 amino acids: CASSLAGGTSADTQYF. The CDR3 coding sequence is TGCGCCAGCAGCTTGGCGGGGGGAACTTCCGCAGATACGCAGTATTTT.